The 27 T cell receptor beta chains in this list originate from one sample, sequenced in a study of cytomegalovirus exposure and HLA in healthy donors. PCR involved 60 Vbeta and 13 Jbeta primers. Only in-frame clones appear in the TCRdb table, and some are missing; sequencing was by immunoSEQ multiplex PCR. Of about 170,000 clones detected, around 85% appear once; the ten largest clones hold about 2.3%. Sequencing was done on a sample of PBMCs. The receptors originated from a male donor in good health and CMV-seronegative.

This clone is a singleton in its sample. The V call is TRBV15, the J call TRBJ2-7; TRBD1 agrees at 9 bases. This CDR3 comprises 15 residues. Losses at the gene ends were 5 bases for V and 5 bases for J; bases not matched to a gene: 10. CDR1 and CDR2 (germline): LNHNV, YYDKDF (reference sequence). This chain's CDR3 is CATSARDRVWDEQYF. DNA for the CDR3: TGTGCCACCAGCGCCCGGGACAGGGTATGGGACGAGCAGTACTTC.

The genes are TRBV29-1 and TRBJ1-2; the D gene is possibly TRBD1 (5 bases). This CDR3 is 13 amino acids long. In germline, CDR1 is SQVTM, CDR2 ANQGSEA. V was shortened by 6 bases and J by 0 bases, with 11 bases between the two germline ends. The CDR3 DNA reads as TGCAGCGTCGCCCGGGGGTCTAACTATGGCTACACCTTC. Translating gives CSVARGSNYGYTF.

The V call is TRBV11-2, the J call TRBJ2-7, with 11 bases matching TRBD2. V lost 7 bases and J lost 7; bases outside the gene matches: 12. Germline CDR1 SGHAT, CDR2 FQNNGV. CDR3 length: 15 residues. Here the CDR3 DNA reads TGTGCCAGCAACAAACTACTACTAGCGGGGGATGAGCAGTACTTC. Its translation is CASNKLLLAGDEQYF.

This clone was seen only a few times. This CDR3 reads CASVRGTGANVLTF. The CDR3 bases are TGCGCCAGCGTAAGGGGAACCGGGGCCAACGTCCTGACTTTC. The chain links TRBV5-1 to TRBJ2-6; perhaps TRBD1 as D (5 bases). The length of the CDR3 is 14 residues. Germline lookup yields CDR1 SGHRS and CDR2 YFSETQ. V lost 7 bases, J lost 4 bases, and 12 bases lay in between.

V and J are TRBV5-6 and TRBJ2-7, with a tentative D call TRBD1 (5 bases). V shed 4 bases and J shed 2 bases, with 10 bases lying between them. Looked up from germline, CDR1 is SGHDT and CDR2 is YYEEEE. The CDR3 is made up of 13 amino acids. The CDR3 nucleotides are TGTGCCAGCAGCCCTGACAGCCCCTACGAGCAGTACTTC. Protein product: CASSPDSPYEQYF.

CDR3 nucleotides: TGTGCCAGCAGCCGGACAGGTTTTACCTCTAATGAGCAGTTCTTC. This encodes CASSRTGFTSNEQFF. V gene TRBV7-6 combines with J gene TRBJ2-1, with 7 bases lining up with TRBD1. Looked up from germline, CDR1 is SGHVS and CDR2 is FNYEAQ. The CDR3 extends over 15 amino acids. With V trimmed by 5 bases and J by 7 bases, 11 bases remained unmatched. The whole variable domain, remainder taken from reference TRBV7-6 and TRBJ2-1, is GAGVSQSPRYKVTKRGQDVALRCDPISGHVSLYWYRQALGQGPEFLTYFNYEAQQDKSGLPNDRFSAERPEGSISTLTIQRTEQRDSAMYRCASSRTGFTSNEQFFGPGTRLTVL.

J is TRBJ1-4 and V is TRBV6-1, with TRBD1 as a possible D gene (5 bases). The CDR3 is made up of 16 amino acids. The V gene lost 2 bases and the J gene lost 6 bases, with 16 bases spanning the gap. In germline, CDR1 is MNHNS, CDR2 SASEGT. CDR3 DNA: TGTGCCAGCAGTGAAACCGGGGGAGGTTCCGATGAAAAACTGTTTTTT. It yields the protein CASSETGGGSDEKLFF.

The rearrangement links TRBV7-2 to TRBJ1-5, with 8 bases lining up with TRBD1. Germline V gene lookup returns CDR1 SGHTA and CDR2 FQGNSA. V lost 4 bases, J lost 7 bases, and 9 bases stayed unmatched. The CDR3 spans 15 residues. CDR3 protein: CASSSRQGIGQPQHF. CDR3 nucleotide sequence: TGTGCCAGCAGCTCCAGACAGGGGATTGGACAGCCCCAGCATTTT.

The chain recombines TRBV6-4 with TRBJ2-3, with 7 positions matching TRBD2. This CDR3 is 16 amino acids long. After removal of 5 bases from V and 1 base from J, the junction contained 9 bases not matched to a gene. CDR1 and CDR2 (germline): MRHNA, SNTAGT. The CDR3 loop reads CASSTWGGSGTDTQYF. The CDR3 DNA reads TGTGCCAGCAGTACCTGGGGGGGGTCGGGCACAGATACGCAGTATTTT.

In its sample, this clone was seen once. The gene calls are TRBV27 and TRBJ2-2; a possible D gene is TRBD2 (6 bases). Trimming stripped 6 bases from V and 0 bases from J, with 20 bases between. The CDR3 covers 18 residues. Germline-derived CDR1 and CDR2 are MNHEY and SMNVEV (reference sequence). For the CDR3, the DNA is TGTGCCAGCAGCCCCGGTCGAGGGGACTCCGCGAACACCGGGGAGCTGTTTTTT. It codes for CASSPGRGDSANTGELFF.

This rearrangement joins TRBV7-9 to TRBJ1-4; tentatively, D is TRBD1 (5 bases). The CDR3 is 16 residues long. Germline CDR1 SEHNR, CDR2 FQNEAQ (reference sequence). Deletions cut 3 bases from V and 5 bases from J, with 16 bases between. CDR3 sequence reads: CASSFDAWGVNEKLFF. The CDR3 DNA sequence: TGTGCCAGCAGCTTCGACGCCTGGGGGGTGAATGAAAAACTGTTTTTT.

The rearrangement joins TRBV5-4 to TRBJ1-2, with TRBD1 matching over 8 bases. Germline loops: CDR1 SGHNT, CDR2 YYREEE (reference sequence). With 4 bases clipped from V and 4 bases from J, the junction kept 9 bases outside the gene matches. CDR3 length equals 15 residues. The CDR3 sequence is CASSLGTGGPYGYTF. The DNA of the CDR3 is TGTGCCAGCAGCCTAGGGACAGGTGGGCCCTATGGCTACACCTTC.

V usage is TRBV27 and J usage is TRBJ1-6; D unclear. Germline-derived CDR1 and CDR2 are MNHEY and SMNVEV (reference sequence). There are 16 residues in the CDR3. Trimming took 6 bases from V and 0 from J, leaving 12 bases between them. CDR3 in amino acids: CASSTPRGSYNSPLHF. The DNA for the CDR3 is TGTGCCAGCAGCACCCCCCGGGGCTCCTATAATTCACCCCTCCACTTT.

This CDR3 is CASSLGHPRDRSGNTIYF. CDR3 coding DNA: TGTGCCAGCAGCTTAGGTCATCCCCGGGACAGATCTGGAAACACCATATATTTT. The V call is TRBV7-6, the J call TRBJ1-3; 7 nucleotides agree with TRBD1. V shed 1 base and J 1 base; nucleotides not matched to a gene: 10. There are 18 residues in the CDR3. Per germline, CDR1 SGHVS and CDR2 FNYEAQ.

The chain employs TRBV7-9 and TRBJ1-2; D is undetermined. The CDR3 is 12 amino acids. Germline V gene sequence: CDR1 SEHNR, CDR2 FQNEAQ (reference sequence). V was cut by 1 base and J by 7 bases, with 7 bases left in between. CDR3 nucleotides: TGTGCCAGCAGCTTAGATCAGGTTGGCTACACCTTC. It encodes CASSLDQVGYTF.

This chain uses TRBV7-6 with TRBJ2-1, with 7 bases lining up with TRBD1. Trimming at V came to 5 bases and at J to 8 bases, leaving 9 bases not matched to a gene. CDR1 and CDR2 (germline): SGHVS, FNYEAQ. This CDR3 comprises 14 residues. The chain's CDR3 is CASSLGTVGDEQFF. CDR3 nucleotides: TGTGCCAGCAGCCTTGGGACAGTTGGGGATGAGCAGTTCTTC.

The J gene is TRBJ2-3, the V gene TRBV19; weak D call: TRBD1 (6 bases). Germline V CDR1 and CDR2: LNHDA, SQIVND (reference sequence). V was shortened by 5 bases and J by 0 bases, with 15 bases between the two germline ends. The CDR3 spans 16 residues. This CDR3 reads CASSAHRDTSTDTQYF. DNA for the CDR3: TGTGCCAGTAGTGCCCACAGGGACACTAGCACAGATACGCAGTATTTT.

The chain uses TRBV19 and TRBJ2-2; maybe TRBD2 (7 bases). CDR3 length: 15 residues. Germline CDR1 LNHDA, CDR2 SQIVND (reference sequence). Trimming removed 10 bases at V and 1 base at J, with 16 bases between. This chain's CDR3 is CATSGGAMNTGELFF. CDR3 DNA: TGTGCCACCTCGGGGGGCGCAATGAACACCGGGGAGCTGTTTTTT.

This rearrangement joins TRBV6-1 to TRBJ2-2; TRBD2 aligns across 9 bases. Unmatched junction bases numbered 6, after V lost 6 bases and J lost 4 bases. The CDR3 is made up of 15 amino acids. CDR1 and CDR2 from the germline V gene are MNHNS and SASEGT. The CDR3 DNA reads TGTGCCAGCAGGTTAGCGGGGGAGTCCACCGGGGAGCTGTTTTTT. Protein product: CASRLAGESTGELFF.

Written as DNA, the CDR3 is TGTGCCTGGAGTACACAGGGGGCGAACGAGCAGTACTTC. Translation gives CAWSTQGANEQYF. V gene TRBV30 combines with J gene TRBJ2-7; 9 bases agree with TRBD1. CDR3 size: 13 residues. CDR1 is GTSNPN and CDR2 is SVGIG in the germline V gene (reference sequence). V lost 2 bases, J lost 5 bases, and 4 bases stayed unmatched.

The chain combines TRBV6-1 with TRBJ2-1; D not resolved. The CDR3 is 10 residues long. V was clipped by 7 bases and J by 15 bases, with 13 bases between them. Germline V gene lookup returns CDR1 MNHNS and CDR2 SASEGT. The CDR3 spells CASNYRKMFF. DNA of the CDR3: TGTGCCAGCAACTATAGGAAAATGTTCTTC.

The chain has TRBV30 and TRBJ1-4; TRBD1 might be the D (5 bases). This CDR3 contains 16 residues. Trimming took 1 base from V and 10 from J, leaving 22 bases between them. CDR1 and CDR2 from the germline V gene are GTSNPN and SVGIG (reference sequence). CDR3 loop: CAWSGAQGTFWGKLFF. CDR3 DNA: TGTGCCTGGAGTGGGGCTCAGGGAACGTTCTGGGGAAAACTGTTTTTT.

The J gene is TRBJ1-4, the V gene TRBV5-1; D may be TRBD1 (5 bases). V lost 5 bases to trimming and J lost 0 bases, with 14 bases between them. The CDR3 loop spans 16 amino acids. CDR1 is SGHRS, CDR2 YFSETQ, per germline. CDR3 coding DNA: TGCGCCAGCAGGGGACTGGGCGGGACAACTAATGAAAAACTGTTTTTT. Amino acid sequence: CASRGLGGTTNEKLFF.

This clone was counted a single time. J is TRBJ1-6 and V is TRBV19; 11 bases match TRBD1. Germline V gene data show CDR1 as LNHDA and CDR2 as SQIVND (reference sequence). This CDR3 has 14 amino acids. J gave up 9 bases and V 8 bases, and 6 bases lay outside the gene matches. CDR3 residues: CASLDRGHGSPLHF. Here the CDR3 DNA reads TGTGCCAGTCTGGACAGGGGGCATGGTTCACCCCTCCACTTT.

The chain carries TRBV7-2 and TRBJ1-1; D is unresolved. CDR1 SGHTA and CDR2 FQGNSA come from the germline V gene. The V end lost 2 bases, the J end lost 4 bases, and 11 bases lay between the germline ends. The CDR3 totals 14 residues. The CDR3 loop reads CASSLNLGSTEAFF. The CDR3 DNA reads as TGTGCCAGCAGCTTAAACCTGGGGAGCACTGAAGCTTTCTTT.

In this sample, this clone turned up a few times. The rearrangement links TRBV5-4 to TRBJ2-7, with 8 bases fitting TRBD2. V shed 5 bases and J 1 base; nucleotides not matched to a gene: 8. Germline CDR1 is SGHNT and CDR2 is YYREEE (reference sequence). The CDR3 covers 15 residues. The CDR3 here is CASSYPGTRSYEQYF. In DNA form, the CDR3 reads TGTGCCAGCAGTTACCCCGGGACTAGGTCCTACGAGCAGTACTTC.

V usage is TRBV7-8 and J usage is TRBJ1-2; D might be TRBD1 (6 bases). The CDR3 totals 15 residues. CDR1 and CDR2 from the germline V gene are SGHVS and FQNEAQ. Trimming cost V 5 bases and J 3 bases, with 16 bases left between them. DNA of the CDR3: TGTGCCAGCAGCCCGCCGGACAGTGCATACTATGGCTACACCTTC. Encoded protein: CASSPPDSAYYGYTF.